These T cell receptor beta chains were read from a single sample in a study of a mutant IDH1 vaccine in newly diagnosed glioma. These receptors' targets are unknown. The repertoire was sequenced with immunoSEQ multiplex PCR; TCRdb's copy has only in-frame clones and lacks some. Among roughly 43,000 clones listed, approximately 88% were seen once. The sequences come from PBMCs, collected from a glioma patient whose treatment included an IDH1 peptide vaccine. Source of these receptors: a woman aged 18-29 years with glioma. Some clones in this sample may be carry-over from other donors' samples. CDR3s include the opening cysteine and the closing phenylalanine or tryptophan. Fields, in order: V gene, clone size, D gene, J gene, CDR3 protein, CDR3 DNA. A D gene is named only where the DNA matches it firmly. Size is stated for part of the rows, as once, few or many counts, or as a class when the clone is expanded.

v_call: TRBV6-5; clone_size: -; d_call: -; j_call: TRBJ2-7; cdr3_aa: CASSYSPASYEQYF; cdr3_nt: TGTGCCAGCAGTTACTCTCCAGCCTCCTACGAGCAGTACTTC
v_call: TRBV19; clone_size: few; d_call: -; j_call: TRBJ1-1; cdr3_aa: CASSIQGGEAFF; cdr3_nt: TGTGCCAGCAGTATACAGGGAGGGGAAGCTTTCTTT
v_call: TRBV25-1; clone_size: -; d_call: -; j_call: TRBJ1-1; cdr3_aa: CASSEYYTAEAFF; cdr3_nt: TGTGCCAGCAGTGAGTACTACACGGCTGAAGCTTTCTTT
v_call: TRBV5-6; clone_size: -; d_call: TRBD2; j_call: TRBJ2-3; cdr3_aa: CASSVLILASTDTQYF; cdr3_nt: TGTGCCAGCAGCGTACTTATACTAGCGAGCACAGATACGCAGTATTTT
v_call: TRBV6-1; clone_size: -; d_call: -; j_call: TRBJ1-1; cdr3_aa: CASSEAKQTNTEAFF; cdr3_nt: TGTGCCAGCAGTGAAGCAAAACAGACGAACACTGAAGCTTTCTTT
v_call: TRBV7-2; clone_size: -; d_call: -; j_call: TRBJ2-7; cdr3_aa: CASSSGLPGEQYF; cdr3_nt: TGTGCCAGCAGCTCGGGACTCCCGGGGGAGCAGTACTTC
v_call: TRBV5-4; clone_size: -; d_call: -; j_call: TRBJ2-2; cdr3_aa: CASRGTATGELFF; cdr3_nt: TGTGCCAGCAGGGGGACCGCCACCGGGGAGCTGTTTTTT
v_call: TRBV10-3; clone_size: -; d_call: -; j_call: TRBJ2-5; cdr3_aa: CATDSGLQETQYF; cdr3_nt: TGTGCCACCGACTCGGGACTTCAAGAGACCCAGTACTTC
v_call: TRBV4-1; clone_size: few; d_call: -; j_call: TRBJ1-2; cdr3_aa: CASSQAPGGGYTF; cdr3_nt: TGCGCCAGCAGCCAAGCCCCGGGCGGGGGCTACACCTTC
v_call: TRBV25-1; clone_size: -; d_call: TRBD2; j_call: TRBJ2-2; cdr3_aa: CASRGLATTGELFF; cdr3_nt: TGTGCCAGCAGGGGACTAGCGACCACCGGGGAGCTGTTTTTT
v_call: TRBV6-1; clone_size: once; d_call: -; j_call: TRBJ2-3; cdr3_aa: CASSERTPTDTQYF; cdr3_nt: TGTGCCAGCAGTGAAAGGACTCCCACAGATACGCAGTATTTT
v_call: TRBV9; clone_size: -; d_call: TRBD2; j_call: TRBJ2-1; cdr3_aa: CASSAGTSGIYNEQFF; cdr3_nt: TGTGCCAGCAGCGCCGGGACTAGCGGGATATACAATGAGCAGTTCTTC
v_call: TRBV19; clone_size: -; d_call: -; j_call: TRBJ2-1; cdr3_aa: CASTDYNEQFF; cdr3_nt: TGTGCCAGTACCGATTACAATGAGCAGTTCTTC
v_call: TRBV10-3; clone_size: -; d_call: -; j_call: TRBJ1-1; cdr3_aa: CAISGKGGTEAFF; cdr3_nt: TGTGCCATCAGTGGAAAGGGGGGCACTGAAGCTTTCTTT
v_call: TRBV4-3; clone_size: -; d_call: TRBD1; j_call: TRBJ1-4; cdr3_aa: CASSAGTGRLASEKLFF; cdr3_nt: TGCGCCAGCAGCGCCGGGACAGGGAGGTTGGCCAGCGAAAAACTGTTTTTT
v_call: TRBV10-1; clone_size: -; d_call: TRBD2; j_call: TRBJ2-3; cdr3_aa: CASSSGLAGGADTQYF; cdr3_nt: TGCGCCAGCAGTTCCGGACTAGCGGGAGGAGCAGATACGCAGTATTTT
v_call: TRBV19; clone_size: -; d_call: -; j_call: TRBJ1-4; cdr3_aa: CASSIRGGRNEKLFF; cdr3_nt: TGTGCCAGTAGTATAAGGGGGGGTCGGAATGAAAAACTGTTTTTT
v_call: TRBV4-1; clone_size: -; d_call: TRBD1; j_call: TRBJ2-7; cdr3_aa: CASRPPGQGFSEQYF; cdr3_nt: TGCGCCAGCAGACCCCCGGGACAGGGGTTTTCCGAGCAGTACTTC
v_call: TRBV11-3; clone_size: once; d_call: TRBD1; j_call: TRBJ1-1; cdr3_aa: CASSLDPGGAEAFF; cdr3_nt: TGTGCCAGCAGCTTAGATCCAGGGGGGGCTGAAGCTTTCTTT
v_call: TRBV23-1; clone_size: few; d_call: TRBD1; j_call: TRBJ2-7; cdr3_aa: CASSQGDRGSYEQYF; cdr3_nt: TGCGCCAGCAGTCAAGGAGACAGGGGCTCCTACGAGCAGTACTTC
v_call: TRBV7-3; clone_size: -; d_call: -; j_call: TRBJ1-2; cdr3_aa: CASSTLADGYTF; cdr3_nt: TGTGCCAGCAGCACGCTCGCGGATGGCTACACCTTC
v_call: TRBV18; clone_size: -; d_call: -; j_call: TRBJ2-4; cdr3_aa: CASSFGGLKNIQYF; cdr3_nt: TGTGCCAGCTCATTTGGGGGGCTTAAAAACATTCAGTACTTC
v_call: TRBV5-4; clone_size: once; d_call: -; j_call: TRBJ2-7; cdr3_aa: CASSLVPDSYEQYF; cdr3_nt: TGTGCCAGCAGCTTGGTACCGGACAGCTACGAGCAGTACTTC
v_call: TRBV6-5; clone_size: -; d_call: -; j_call: TRBJ1-6; cdr3_aa: CASSYDKNSPLHF; cdr3_nt: TGTGCCAGCAGTTACGACAAGAATTCACCCCTCCACTTT